Presented here are 32 T cell receptor beta chains from one specimen sequenced in a study of CD8+CD57+ T cells in acquired aplastic anemia. The use of genomic DNA as template underpinned the TCR beta VDJ and CDR3 profiling. TCRdb recomputed calls from the reads with MiXCR, one row per CDR3 protein. The sample consists of roughly 100,000 distinct CDR3 sequences, 55% to 70% of them appearing once. Patients selected for sequencing had displayed CD8+CD57+ cell expansion by flow cytometry. Specimen: sorted CD4+, CD8+, or CD8+CD57+ T cells (not recorded which) from PBMCs. The source is a human donor with aplastic anemia.

This chain joins TRBV2 and TRBJ1-1, with 7 bases matching TRBD1. Germline V gene lookup returns CDR1 SNHLY and CDR2 FYNNEI. V shed 7 bases, J shed 3 bases, and the junction held 5 bases outside the gene matches. This CDR3 has 13 amino acids. The CDR3 region is CASIVRGDTEAFF. CDR3 in DNA: TGTGCCAGCATTGTCAGGGGGGACACTGAAGCTTTCTTT.

This clonotype was detected only a few times. The gene calls are TRBV10-2 and TRBJ2-7; D ambiguous. CDR1 is WSHSY and CDR2 is SAAADI in the germline V gene. The germline V and J ends were trimmed by 0 bases and 3 bases, with 9 bases remaining between them. CDR3 length: 14 amino acids. CDR3 residues: CASSESLPDYEQYF. As DNA, the CDR3 is TGCGCCAGCAGTGAGTCCCTCCCCGACTACGAGCAGTACTTC.

The chain combines TRBV15 with TRBJ2-7; TRBD1 aligns across 9 bases. CDR3 size: 15 residues. Germline V gene lookup returns CDR1 LNHNV and CDR2 YYDKDF (reference sequence). V lost 0 bases, J lost 6 bases, and 6 bases stayed unmatched. The CDR3 region is CATSRDRTGAAEQYF. The CDR3 DNA is TGTGCCACCAGCAGAGACCGGACAGGGGCAGCCGAGCAGTACTTC.

A few counts support this clonotype. The junction does not match germline at one end; this may be a read error. The genes are TRBV11-3 and TRBJ2-5; unclear D gene. From germline, CDR1 is SGHNT and CDR2 YENEEA. This CDR3 is built from 13 residues. CDR3 nucleotides: TGTGCCAGCAGCTTAGCTAGACAAGGGACCCAGTACTTC. Protein: CASSLARQGTQYF.

The table lists this clonotype with many counts. This chain joins TRBV20-1 and TRBJ2-7, with 11 bases matching TRBD1. The CDR3 consists of 18 residues. Unmatched junction bases numbered 17, after V lost 2 bases and J lost 5 bases. Per the germline V gene, CDR1 is DFQATT and CDR2 is SNEGSKA (reference sequence). CDR3 nucleotide sequence: TGCAGTGCTAGACCAACAGATCCGGGACAGGGGGTTGGGGACGAGCAGTACTTC. This translates into CSARPTDPGQGVGDEQYF.

Sample share makes this clonotype medium-sized. This sequence joins TRBV2 and TRBJ1-4; 11 nucleotides align to TRBD1. The germline V gene has CDR1 SNHLY and CDR2 FYNNEI. V lost 6 bases to trimming and J lost 7 bases; unmatched junction nucleotides: 4. This CDR3 has 14 amino acids. The CDR3 DNA reads TGTGCCAGCAGGGACAGGGGGCGGAGTGAAAAACTGTTTTTT. The encoded protein is CASRDRGRSEKLFF.

V and J are TRBV25-1 and TRBJ2-7, with TRBD1 identical over 8 bases. This CDR3 comprises 13 residues. Germline-derived CDR1 and CDR2 are MGHDK and SYGVNS. J gave up 4 bases and V 5 bases, and 4 bases lay outside the gene matches. In DNA form, the CDR3 reads TGTGCCAGCAGTTTTAACAGGGGGTACGAGCAGTACTTC. This sequence encodes CASSFNRGYEQYF.

V usage is TRBV15 and J usage is TRBJ1-1, with D maybe TRBD1 (5 bases). The CDR3 is made up of 13 amino acids. Germline CDR1 reads LNHNV; CDR2 reads YYDKDF (reference sequence). Trimming cost V 8 bases and J 2 bases, with 12 bases left between them. This CDR3 reads CATRRGTNTEAFF. The CDR3, as DNA: TGTGCCACCCGTCGGGGCACTAACACTGAAGCTTTCTTT.

J is TRBJ2-7 and V is TRBV10-3; 9 nucleotides align to TRBD2. The V segment lost 3 bases and the J segment 0 bases; nucleotides outside the gene matches: 3. Germline assignment: CDR1 ENHRY and CDR2 SYGVKD. This CDR3 comprises 15 residues. The CDR3 reads CAISDASGTSYEQYF. The CDR3 nucleotides read TGTGCCATCAGTGATGCTAGCGGGACCTCCTACGAGCAGTACTTC.

The chain uses TRBV20-1 and TRBJ2-3; D may be TRBD2 (5 bases). Trimming took off 3 bases at V and 1 base at J, with 8 bases between the two ends. The CDR3 contains 13 residues. CDR1 DFQATT and CDR2 SNEGSKA come from the germline V gene (reference sequence). The chain's CDR3 is CSASVSGTDTQYF. The CDR3 DNA reads TGCAGTGCTAGTGTTAGCGGCACAGATACGCAGTATTTT.

The genes are TRBV11-2 and TRBJ2-5; TRBD2 matches at 13 bases. The CDR3 is made up of 17 amino acids. Germline loops: CDR1 SGHAT, CDR2 FQNNGV. The trim removed 4 bases at V and 4 bases at J, leaving 9 bases unmatched. The CDR3 sequence is CASSYRTSGGRRETQYF. CDR3 sequence (DNA): TGTGCCAGCAGCTATCGGACTAGCGGGGGAAGGAGAGAGACCCAGTACTTC.

This clonotype was counted between two and nine times. J is TRBJ2-5 and V is TRBV24-1, with 11 bases matching TRBD1. The CDR3 has 16 residues. Germline V CDR1 and CDR2: KGHDR, SFDVKD. The V gene end was trimmed by 4 bases and the J gene end by 4 bases; junction bases not matched to a gene: 7. The CDR3 sequence: CATSDWTGGAGETQYF. CDR3 bases: TGTGCCACCAGTGACTGGACAGGGGGCGCAGGAGAGACCCAGTACTTC.

The chain is built from TRBV7-3 and TRBJ2-1, with 9 nucleotides matching TRBD2. From germline, CDR1 is SGHTA and CDR2 FQGTGA. CDR3 size: 13 residues. V was pared by 7 bases and J by 4 bases, with 2 bases of the junction left unmatched. The CDR3 DNA reads as TGTGCCAGCAACCTAGCGGGATACAATGAGCAGTTCTTC. It specifies CASNLAGYNEQFF. Full variable domain (missing parts from reference TRBV7-3 and TRBJ2-1): GAGVSQTPSNKVTEKGKYVELRCDPISGHTALYWYRQSLGQGPEFLIYFQGTGAADDSGLPNDRFFAVRPEGSVSTLKIQRTERGDSAVYLCASNLAGYNEQFFGPGTRLTVL.

The V call is TRBV20-1, the J call TRBJ1-6; no firm D call. This CDR3 spans 15 amino acids. Trimming left V 3 bases short and J 1 base short, with 10 bases between. The germline gives CDR1 DFQATT, CDR2 SNEGSKA (reference sequence). The CDR3 protein is CSARYRESYNSPLHF. DNA of the CDR3: TGCAGTGCTAGGTATCGGGAATCCTATAATTCACCCCTCCACTTT.

The chain couples TRBV10-3 to TRBJ2-7, with D perhaps matching TRBD2 (6 bases). V lost 3 bases and J 2 bases, leaving 11 bases between the germline ends. Germline CDR1 and CDR2: ENHRY and SYGVKD. This CDR3 spans 14 amino acids. The CDR3 DNA sequence: TGTGCCATCAGTGATCCGGGGAGGACCTACGAGCAGTACTTC. This sequence encodes CAISDPGRTYEQYF.

This clonotype was observed a few times. The V and J genes are TRBV12-3 or TRBV12-4 and TRBJ2-1; D gene ambiguous. This CDR3 spans 13 amino acids. V lost 1 base and J 7 bases, leaving 8 bases between the germline ends. CDR3 sequence (DNA): TGTGCCAGCAGTTTAGAAGGACCAAATGAGCAGTTCTTC. This encodes CASSLEGPNEQFF.

This CDR3 reads CASTPGGRSQPQHF. The CDR3, as DNA: TGTGCCAGCACTCCGGGCGGGCGGAGTCAGCCCCAGCATTTT. This chain links TRBV2 with TRBJ1-5; D call uncertain. The ends were cut back, 7 bases at V and 6 bases at J, with 16 bases in the middle. This CDR3 spans 14 amino acids. The germline V gene encodes CDR1 SNHLY and CDR2 FYNNEI.

This chain uses TRBV25-1 with TRBJ2-1, with 9 bases matching TRBD2. Germline loops: CDR1 MGHDK, CDR2 SYGVNS. V trimming: 3 bases; J trimming: 6 bases; junction bases outside the gene matches: 3. CDR3 length equals 14 residues. In nucleotides, the CDR3 is TGTGCCAGCAGTGATACACTAGCGGGCAATGAGCAGTTCTTC. The encoded protein is CASSDTLAGNEQFF.

This clonotype was counted only a few times. J is TRBJ1-1 and V is TRBV20-1; weak D call: TRBD1 (5 bases). The V gene lost 0 bases and the J gene lost 6 bases, with 11 bases spanning the gap. The CDR3 totals 13 residues. Germline loops: CDR1 DFQATT, CDR2 SNEGSKA (reference sequence). CDR3 DNA: TGCAGTGCTAGAGAACTAGGGGAAGCTGAAGCTTTCTTT. This encodes CSARELGEAEAFF.

The rearrangement uses TRBV10-3 and TRBJ2-3; D unresolved. The CDR3 is 15 residues long. Trimming took off 10 bases at V and 0 bases at J, with 17 bases between the two ends. Germline CDR1 ENHRY, CDR2 SYGVKD. CDR3 bases: TGTGCCACCTGCCCAAGGACCCCTAGCACAGATACGCAGTATTTT. Its protein is CATCPRTPSTDTQYF.

This clonotype appeared once. The V call is TRBV15, the J call TRBJ2-3, with 9 bases aligning to TRBD1. Germline V CDR1 and CDR2: LNHNV, YYDKDF (reference sequence). Germline trimming cut 5 bases from V and 3 bases from J; bases unmatched to any gene: 6. CDR3 length equals 15 residues. CDR3 DNA sequence: TGTGCCACCAGCGGCGGGACAGGGTGGACAGATACGCAGTATTTT. It specifies CATSGGTGWTDTQYF. Combining the CDR3 with reference TRBV15 and TRBJ2-3 gives the whole variable domain DAMVIQNPRYQVTQFGKPVTLSCSQTLNHNVMYWYQQKSSQAPKLLFHYYDKDFNNEADTPDNFQSRRPNTSFCFLDIRSPGLGDTAMYLCATSGGTGWTDTQYFGPGTRLTVL.

This chain joins TRBV29-1 and TRBJ1-2, with 8 bases matching TRBD1. J lost 6 bases, V lost 5 bases, and 14 bases had no gene match. The CDR3 extends over 15 amino acids. Looked up from germline, CDR1 is SQVTM and CDR2 is ANQGSEA. CDR3 sequence reads: CSVNDRGFSWDGYTF. The CDR3 bases are TGCAGCGTTAACGACAGGGGATTCTCTTGGGATGGCTACACCTTC.

This clonotype was observed at least ten times. The gene calls are TRBV7-8 and TRBJ2-7; TRBD1 matches at 11 bases. The germline V gene encodes CDR1 SGHVS and CDR2 FQNEAQ. Trimming at V came to 3 bases and at J to 2 bases, leaving 0 bases not matched to a gene. The CDR3 spans 14 residues. The CDR3 nucleotides are TGTGCCAGCAGCTTGGGACAGGGGGCCTACGAGCAGTACTTC. Encoded protein: CASSLGQGAYEQYF.

V gene TRBV2 combines with J gene TRBJ1-1; no firm D call. The CDR3 totals 11 residues. Germline CDR1 is SNHLY and CDR2 is FYNNEI. Trimming took off 7 bases at V and 3 bases at J, with 6 bases between the two ends. The CDR3 DNA reads TGTGCCAGCAATTTATACACTGAAGCTTTCTTT. Residues: CASNLYTEAFF.

V usage is TRBV4-3 and J usage is TRBJ2-7; the D is unclear. The germline gives CDR1 LGHNA, CDR2 YSLEER. The CDR3 sequence is 13 residues long. The V and J ends lost 0 bases and 5 bases respectively, with 8 bases between them. Here the CDR3 DNA reads TGCGCCAGCAGCCAAGATGGAACGAACGAGCAGTACTTC. Its translation is CASSQDGTNEQYF.

There are a few counts of this clonotype. The chain recombines TRBV2 with TRBJ1-6, with D perhaps TRBD1 (6 bases). The CDR3 runs 14 residues. Germline V gene sequence: CDR1 SNHLY, CDR2 FYNNEI. Trimming took 6 bases from V and 3 from J, leaving 9 bases between them. DNA of the CDR3: TGTGCCAGCAGGCTGGACAGCTATAATTCACCCCTCCACTTT. It is translated as CASRLDSYNSPLHF.

The V call is TRBV24-1, the J call TRBJ2-5; TRBD2 agrees at 14 bases. V lost 3 bases, J lost 4 bases, and 6 bases stayed unmatched. The germline V gene encodes CDR1 KGHDR and CDR2 SFDVKD. The CDR3 is 17 residues long. In DNA form, the CDR3 reads TGTGCCACCAGTGATCTGACTAGCGGGGGGGCGGGAGAGACCCAGTACTTC. This sequence encodes CATSDLTSGGAGETQYF.

Remarks on this clonotype: Because it lacks the conserved phenylalanine or tryptophan at the end, this CDR3 is likely a read error. The chain combines TRBV10-2 with TRBJ2-6; tentatively, D is TRBD1 (6 bases). The length of the CDR3 is 14 residues. Germline V CDR1 and CDR2: WSHSY, SAAADI. With 9 bases removed from V and 0 bases from J, the gap between germline ends came to 9 bases. For the CDR3, the DNA is TGCGCCAGTAAACAGGGCTCTGGGGCCAACGTCCTGACTTCC. Translation: CASKQGSGANVLTS.

V is TRBV10-3 and J is TRBJ2-7; TRBD1 aligns across 8 bases. CDR1 is ENHRY and CDR2 is SYGVKD in the germline V gene. V gave up 3 bases and J gave up 2 bases; unmatched junction bases: 6. The CDR3 is 15 amino acids. DNA of the CDR3: TGTGCCATCAGTGATTTGGGACAGGACACCTACGAGCAGTACTTC. Residues: CAISDLGQDTYEQYF.

J is TRBJ2-1 and V is TRBV20-1, with TRBD1 as a possible D gene (5 bases). This CDR3 has 14 residues. Per germline, CDR1 DFQATT and CDR2 SNEGSKA (reference sequence). V dropped 5 bases and J dropped 3 bases, with 14 bases sitting between them. The CDR3 loop reads CSAPQGTDYNEQFF. The DNA for the CDR3 is TGCAGTGCTCCCCAGGGTACGGACTACAATGAGCAGTTCTTC.

This chain joins TRBV6-5 and TRBJ1-2; 11 bases align to TRBD1. The CDR3 extends over 16 amino acids. Germline-derived CDR1 and CDR2 are MNHEY and SVGAGI. V was pared by 2 bases and J by 4 bases, with 6 bases of the junction left unmatched. For the CDR3, the DNA is TGTGCCAGCAGTTACATTAGGACAGGGGGCAGCTATGGCTACACCTTC. Protein product: CASSYIRTGGSYGYTF.

A few counts support this clonotype. The V and J genes are TRBV19 and TRBJ1-2; D may be TRBD1 (5 bases). Germline CDR1 LNHDA, CDR2 SQIVND (reference sequence). This CDR3 region has 12 residues. Deletions cut 4 bases from V and 4 bases from J, with 7 bases between. The DNA of the CDR3 is TGTGCCAGTAGTAGTCAGGGCTATGGCTACACCTTC. Its translation: CASSSQGYGYTF.